This T cell receptor (beta chain) was profiled in a study of cytomegalovirus exposure and HLA in healthy donors. Study-wide results and limits: Most TCRs appeared rarely, but some public TCRs recurred in many donors. CMV serostatus was the only immune exposure information that was available. Further analysis, carried out later, found HLA-associated TCR beta chains more clonally expanded than equally common other chains. In vitro checks showed that a few CMV-associated chains really do target CMV antigens.

Primers included in the PCR were 60 Vbeta and 13 Jbeta primers. Produced via immunoSEQ multiplex PCR; TCRdb's table is partial and in-frame only. This sample's table reports 200,000 to 250,000 clones. On this clone: Its antigen is as yet unknown.

Sequencing was performed on PBMCs. The clonotype originates from a woman aged 25 to 39 in good health and CMV-seropositive.

CDR3 DNA: TGTGCCAGCAGCGCCGGGACAGGGGATCAGCCCCAGCATTTT. This translates into CASSAGTGDQPQHF. The V call is TRBV9, the J call TRBJ1-5; TRBD1 agrees at 10 bases. The V gene end was trimmed by 3 bases and the J gene end by 5 bases; junction bases not matched to a gene: 2. This CDR3 has 14 amino acids. Looked up from germline, CDR1 is SGDLS and CDR2 is YYNGEE.